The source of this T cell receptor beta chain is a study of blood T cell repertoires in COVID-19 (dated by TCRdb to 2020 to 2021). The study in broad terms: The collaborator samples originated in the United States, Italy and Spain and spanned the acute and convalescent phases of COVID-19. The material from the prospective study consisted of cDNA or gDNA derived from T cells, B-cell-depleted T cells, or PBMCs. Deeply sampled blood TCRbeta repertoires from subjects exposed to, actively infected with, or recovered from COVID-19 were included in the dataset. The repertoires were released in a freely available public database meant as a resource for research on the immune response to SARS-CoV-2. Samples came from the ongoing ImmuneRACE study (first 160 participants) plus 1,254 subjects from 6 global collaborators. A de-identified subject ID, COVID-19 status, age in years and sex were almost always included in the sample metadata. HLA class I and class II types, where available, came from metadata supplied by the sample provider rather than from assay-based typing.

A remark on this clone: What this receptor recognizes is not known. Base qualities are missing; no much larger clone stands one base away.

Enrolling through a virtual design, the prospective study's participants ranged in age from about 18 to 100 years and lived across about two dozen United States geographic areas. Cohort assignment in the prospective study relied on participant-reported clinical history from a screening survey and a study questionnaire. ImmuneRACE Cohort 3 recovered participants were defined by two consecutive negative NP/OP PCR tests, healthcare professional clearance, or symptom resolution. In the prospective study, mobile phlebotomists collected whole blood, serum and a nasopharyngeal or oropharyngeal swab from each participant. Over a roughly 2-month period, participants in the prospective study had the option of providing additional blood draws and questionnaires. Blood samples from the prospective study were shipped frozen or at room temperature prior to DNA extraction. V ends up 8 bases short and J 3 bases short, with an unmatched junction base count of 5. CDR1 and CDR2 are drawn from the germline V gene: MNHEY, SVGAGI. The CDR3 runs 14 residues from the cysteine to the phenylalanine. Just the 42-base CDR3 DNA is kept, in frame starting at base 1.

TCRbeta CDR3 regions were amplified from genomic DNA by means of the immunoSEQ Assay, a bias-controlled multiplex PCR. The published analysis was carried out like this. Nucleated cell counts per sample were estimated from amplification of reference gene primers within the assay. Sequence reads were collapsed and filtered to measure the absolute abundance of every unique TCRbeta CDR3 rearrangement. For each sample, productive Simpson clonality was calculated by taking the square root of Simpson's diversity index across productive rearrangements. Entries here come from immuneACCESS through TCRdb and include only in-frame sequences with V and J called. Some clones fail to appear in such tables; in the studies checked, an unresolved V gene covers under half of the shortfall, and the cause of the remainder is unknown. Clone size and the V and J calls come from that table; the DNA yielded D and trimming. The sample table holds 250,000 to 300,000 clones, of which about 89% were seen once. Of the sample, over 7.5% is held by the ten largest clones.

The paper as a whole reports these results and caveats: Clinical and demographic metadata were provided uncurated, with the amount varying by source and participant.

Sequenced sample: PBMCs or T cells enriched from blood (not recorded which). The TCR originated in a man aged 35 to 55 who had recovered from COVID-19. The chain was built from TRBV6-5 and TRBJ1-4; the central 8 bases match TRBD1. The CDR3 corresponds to CASHTGGANEKLFF. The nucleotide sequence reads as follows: TGTGCCAGCCATACAGGGGGGGCTAATGAAAAACTGTTTTTT.